The rows below give T cell receptor beta chains drawn from one sample of a study of cytomegalovirus exposure and HLA in healthy donors. The protocol was immunoSEQ multiplex PCR, while the TCRdb copy is restricted to in-frame clones and leaves out a portion. The sample lists 170,000 or so clones, approximately 84% occurring once. Material: PBMCs. The receptors here all came from a girl aged 10 to 17 in good health and CMV-seropositive. CDR3s include the opening cysteine and the closing phenylalanine or tryptophan. D genes are given only for firm matches. A clone size is listed for some rows: how often the clone was seen (once, few, many), or a class if it is expanded.

TRBJ1-1,.,.,TRBV7-9,TGTTCCAGCAGCTTGTCAGTGAACACTGAAGCTTTCTTT,CSSSLSVNTEAFF
TRBJ2-5,.,TRBD2,TRBV9,TGTGCCAGCAGCGTAGCCCCTCTAGCGGGGGCTTTCCAAGAGACCCAGTACTTC,CASSVAPLAGAFQETQYF
TRBJ1-1,few,.,TRBV21-1,TGTGGGGACAGGGATAATGAAGCTTTCTTT,CGDRDNEAFF
TRBJ2-3,.,.,TRBV9,TGTGCCAGCAGCGTTGATAGCGGCACAGATACGCAGTATTTT,CASSVDSGTDTQYF
TRBJ2-7,.,TRBD2,TRBV27,TGTGCCAGCAGCGTGGGAGGGACCTACGAGCAGTACTTC,CASSVGGTYEQYF
TRBJ2-7,.,.,TRBV9,TGTGCCAGCAGCGTAGATGGGTCGGGCTACGAGCAGTACTTC,CASSVDGSGYEQYF
TRBJ1-2,.,TRBD1,TRBV5-1,TGCGCCAGCAGACCTCCCAACAGGGGGAACTATGGCTACACCTTC,CASRPPNRGNYGYTF
TRBJ1-5,once,TRBD1,TRBV7-2,TGTGCCAGCAGCATTCGACAGGGCCCACTCAATCAGCCCCAGCATTTT,CASSIRQGPLNQPQHF
TRBJ2-1,.,TRBD1,TRBV18,TGTGCCAGCTCACTTGGACAGGGGGCCTACAATGAGCAGTTCTTC,CASSLGQGAYNEQFF
TRBJ1-2,once,.,TRBV9,TGTGCCAGCAGCGTAGGAACGGGTTACTACACCTTC,CASSVGTGYYTF
TRBJ1-2,once,.,TRBV4-1,TGCGCCAGCAGCCAAGTAGGCGGGACGTGGAACTATGGCTACACCTTC,CASSQVGGTWNYGYTF
TRBJ2-3,.,.,TRBV6-1,TGTGCCAGCAGAGAGGGGGTTGTAGATACGCAGTATTTT,CASREGVVDTQYF
TRBJ2-7,.,TRBD1,TRBV9,TGTGCCAGCAGCGTAGTTCCAGGGGGCAAGTACGAGCAGTACTTC,CASSVVPGGKYEQYF
TRBJ1-1,.,TRBD1,TRBV19,TGTGCCACAGAGGACAGGCCAATGAACACTGAAGCTTTCTTT,CATEDRPMNTEAFF
TRBJ2-7,.,.,TRBV7-3,TGTGCCAGCAGCTTAGGACTTGCCTACGAGCAGTACTTC,CASSLGLAYEQYF
TRBJ1-1,.,.,TRBV11-2,TGTGCCAGCAGCTTACGAACGACGGGCAGGGGTAGCACTGAAGCTTTCTTT,CASSLRTTGRGSTEAFF
TRBJ1-2,few,.,TRBV7-2,TGTGCCAGCAGCTTAGTGGCTCGCTATGGCTACACCTTC,CASSLVARYGYTF
TRBJ1-5,few,TRBD1,TRBV2,TGTGCCAGCAGAAGAACAGGGGGCGTAGGACCTTGGCAGCCCCAGCATTTT,CASRRTGGVGPWQPQHF